This TCR beta chain was recorded in a study of regulatory T cells in long-lasting Graves disease listed by TCRdb under 2021. For the wider study: Patients with newly diagnosed Graves' disease had been on antithyroid drugs for under 3 months. Peripheral blood TCR sequencing and RNA sequencing compared persistent Graves' disease patients with newly diagnosed Graves' disease patients. The study was registered as a clinical trial and conducted in China. A total of roughly 35 samples underwent TCR sequencing, from some 13 patients with persistent Graves' disease and some 20 patients with newly diagnosed Graves' disease.

Findings and caveats that apply to the study as a whole: TRBV28, TRBJ1-2 and TRBJ2-5 were preferentially used in persistent disease, while TRBV20-1 and TRBJ2-1 were favored in newly diagnosed disease. Patients with persistent disease shared more public clonotypes (around 2,500) than newly diagnosed patients did (approximately 990). Because the primary lesion, thyroid tissue, could not be accessed, the study looked at peripheral blood alone. Sequencing and analysis were restricted to the TCR beta chain. The small sample size was acknowledged by the authors as a limitation that may reduce accuracy. Persistent Graves' disease patients showed lower TCR Shannon entropy and fewer highly expanded clones than newly diagnosed patients, suggesting clonal expansion.

Library generation was performed with multiplex PCR. TCRdb records Illumina HiSeq 4000 as the sequencer. To build TCR beta libraries, CDR3 regions were amplified by Arm-PCR using iRepertoire HTBI primers. PCR products were gel purified before sequencing. Turning to the authors' computational methods: Gene usage analysis of CDR3 amino acid clonotypes used the 62 TRBV and around 14 TRBJ segments found across samples. COPE and FqMerger were used to merge the filtered high-quality paired reads into contigs. BLAST was used to align contigs to the IMGT TRBV, TRBD and TRBJ reference genes, and CDR3 was defined following IMGT. Highly expanded clones were defined as clonotypes with a frequency above 0.1%. Shannon entropy was used to measure repertoire diversity, and the Gini coefficient was used to measure V-J evenness. A clonotype was considered public if more than one individual shared it. The public reads were reprocessed in TCRdb via fastp at Q25 and MiXCR, keeping in-frame beta chains. Rows merge per CDR3 protein into single entries with the most common DNA and genes. TCRdb's processing, not the study's, gives the V and J calls here. The sample records 300,000 to 400,000 distinct CDR3 sequences, approximately 15% of which are singletons. 25% to 30% of the sample is in the top ten clones.

The CDR3 numbers 16 residues from cysteine through phenylalanine. Only CDR3 DNA remains: 48 bases, in frame from the first base. Trimmed from V: 4 bases; trimmed from J: 3 bases; junction bases lacking a gene match: 11. CDR1 and CDR2 are read off the germline V gene as SGHRS and YFSETQ. In the case of this clonotype: Its specific antigen is unknown. Per-base quality was not reported, and no clone a single base away is much larger than it.

The label giving this sample's time point can be read as: newly diagnosed GD, antithyroid drugs for less than 3 months. For both TCR sequencing and RNA sequencing, RNA was extracted from PBMCs using TRIzol. The diagnosis of Graves' disease followed American Thyroid Association guidelines. Patients were recruited from an endocrinology department in Xi'an, China. Each patient gave approximately 8.8 milliliters of peripheral blood, collected in an EDTA anticoagulant tube. PBMCs were isolated by Ficoll Paque Plus density gradient separation without further T cell sorting. RNA quality was checked with an Agilent 2100 Bioanalyzer and agarose gel, and concentration with a NanoDrop 2000. This same sample was also part of a study on T cells in Graves' hyperthyroidism and ophthalmopathy. As noted in the second study: Graves' hyperthyroidism was defined as stable when no progression to ophthalmopathy occurred over 18 months of follow-up. Hyperthyroidism patients were aged 18 to 65 years and newly diagnosed, with disease duration of less than 2 months. The study excluded patients with uncontrolled infections, other autoimmune diseases, pregnancy or lactation. Diagnoses relied on clinical symptoms, serum thyroxine and TRAb, thyroid ultrasound and orbital computed tomography. A first-round RT-PCR of the TCR CDR3 used the HTBI primer set with the Qiagen OneStep RT-PCR kit. Most expanded thyroid clonotypes (frequency above 0.001) were also detected in blood, suggesting blood repertoires may reflect thyroid immune responses. A model built on a 13 V-J signature distinguished ophthalmopathy from stable hyperthyroidism, reaching about 88% sensitivity and 81% to 83% specificity in cross-validation and 80%/75% in testing. In validation, progression to ophthalmopathy was predicted by the model with almost 71% sensitivity and under 85% specificity, a median of approximately 7.1 months before onset. To identify TCR V-J signatures that set the groups apart, the researchers used a discovery cohort of roughly 100 patients, made up of 40 to 45 with Graves' ophthalmopathy and some 58 with stable Graves' hyperthyroidism. Whether ophthalmopathy could be predicted prospectively was tested in an independent validation cohort made up of fewer than 20 hyperthyroidism patients plus 17 patients who later progressed to ophthalmopathy. The 75 to 100 discovery patients were randomly divided into training and test sets at a 7:3 ratio. The study also compared thyroid tissue and blood T-cell repertoires from 5 to 7 Graves' hyperthyroidism patients. Following sampling, methimazole starting at 30 mg daily was given to hyperthyroidism patients, and high-dose intravenous methylprednisolone was given to ophthalmopathy patients. Libraries were constructed in a second round of multiplex PCR, after which size selection and purification were performed. Paired-end sequencing of the libraries was performed with 100 bp reads on an Illumina HiSeq2000. SOAPnuke was used to process the raw data, removing reads that contained adapters or uncalled bases, had a mean Phred below 15, or lacked an exact match to the constant primer or identifier. High-quality paired reads were merged using COPE v1.2.5, and each unique nucleotide sequence was defined as a clonotype. MiTCR v1.1 was used to align the clonotypes against IMGT TRBV, TRBD and TRBJ reference segments. Analysis was restricted to V-J combinations with a frequency above 0.0001, which covered roughly 99% of repertoires. The TCS score was defined as the ratio of F50 (clonal expansion) to E x V (chaos), calculated using BLOSUM62-based TCRdist between CDR3 peptides within each V-J. Welch's t-statistics and random forest reduced 450 to 600 V-J features to 13, which were used in a naive Bayes classifier (R e1071). Sample size was not statistically predetermined, and blinding of investigators to group allocation was not performed. According to the paper, TCR Vbeta CDR3 sequencing was carried out on over 130 peripheral blood samples, which came from fewer than 50 ophthalmopathy, about 75 hyperthyroidism and about 17 progressor patients.

The rearranged chain carries TRBV5-1 and TRBJ1-1; 8 central nucleotides agree with TRBD1. Sequenced material: peripheral blood mononuclear cells (PBMCs), taken at new diagnosis, from a patient treated with antithyroid drugs. The source is a man in his forties with Graves disease. Donor details come from another sample of the same person, matched by shared clones. The nucleotide sequence reads TGCGCCAGCAGCCTGAGATCAGGGGGCATGTACACTGAAGCTTTCTTT. This yields the protein CASSLRSGGMYTEAFF.